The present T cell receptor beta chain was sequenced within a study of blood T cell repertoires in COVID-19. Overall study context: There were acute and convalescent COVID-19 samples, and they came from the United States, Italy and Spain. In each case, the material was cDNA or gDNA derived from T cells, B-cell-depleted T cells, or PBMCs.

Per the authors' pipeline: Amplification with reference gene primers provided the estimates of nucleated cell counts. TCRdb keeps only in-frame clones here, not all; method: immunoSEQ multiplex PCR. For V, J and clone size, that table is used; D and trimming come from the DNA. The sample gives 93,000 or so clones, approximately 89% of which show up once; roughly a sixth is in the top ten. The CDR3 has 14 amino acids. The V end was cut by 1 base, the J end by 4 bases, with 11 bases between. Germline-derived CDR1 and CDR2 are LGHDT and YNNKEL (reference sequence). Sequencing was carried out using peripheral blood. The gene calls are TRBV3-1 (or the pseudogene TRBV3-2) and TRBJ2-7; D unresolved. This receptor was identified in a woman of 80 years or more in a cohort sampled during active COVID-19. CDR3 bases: TGTGCCAGCAGCCAAGGTTTGATAGTGTACGAGCAGTACTTC. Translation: CASSQGLIVYEQYF.